The rows below give T cell receptor beta chains drawn from one sample of a study of blood T cell repertoires in COVID-19. Some clones are missing from TCRdb's copy, which holds only in-frame ones; the method was immunoSEQ multiplex PCR. The table includes 18,000 or so clones, about 88% detected once. The source material was peripheral blood. The origin of the receptors is a man aged 35 to 55 with active COVID-19. Each CDR3 is given with its conserved first and last residue. The D gene is left open where the match is weak. Only part of the rows carry a size: once, few, many, or a class if the clone is expanded.

- | TRBJ2-1 | TRBD2 | TRBV6-2/TRBV6-3 | TGTGCCAGCAGTTACTTTCCCCTAGCGGGGTACAATGAGCAGTTCTTC | CASSYFPLAGYNEQFF
- | TRBJ1-1 | - | TRBV21-1 | TGTGCCAGCAGCACAGTCAGGTCTCCGAACACTGAAGCTTTCTTT | CASSTVRSPNTEAFF
- | TRBJ2-7 | - | TRBV4-3 | TGCGCCAGCAGCCAAGATGTATGGCTGGGGGGGACAGGATCCTACGAGCAGTACTTC | CASSQDVWLGGTGSYEQYF
- | TRBJ2-1 | TRBD1 | TRBV5-5 | TGTGCCAGCAGCGGGACAGGAAGCTCCTACAATGAGCAGTTCTTC | CASSGTGSSYNEQFF
- | TRBJ2-5 | TRBD1 | TRBV11-3 | TGTGCCAGCAGCCCGAGTGGGACAGGGGAAGAGACCCAGTACTTC | CASSPSGTGEETQYF
- | TRBJ2-3 | - | TRBV5-4 | TGTGCCAGCAGTTCCCTCGGGGGTATCGGCACAGATACGCAGTATTTT | CASSSLGGIGTDTQYF
- | TRBJ2-3 | TRBD2 | TRBV15 | TGTGCCACCAGCAGAGACCCCCGAGGCGTAGCGGGAGTTAGAGATACGCAGTATTTT | CATSRDPRGVAGVRDTQYF
- | TRBJ2-7 | - | TRBV27 | TGTGCCAGCAGTCCCTGGTCAGGCGGGTACGAGCAGTACTTC | CASSPWSGGYEQYF
- | TRBJ1-1 | TRBD1 | TRBV5-5 | TGTGCCAGCAGCTTGAGACAGGGAATGAACACTGAAGCTTTCTTT | CASSLRQGMNTEAFF
- | TRBJ2-1 | - | TRBV29-1 | TGCAGCGCAAGATTTGGAGGGCCCAACAATGAGCAGTTCTTC | CSARFGGPNNEQFF
- | TRBJ2-4 | - | TRBV3-1/TRBV3-2 | TGTGCCAGCAGCCGCAAATTAGCGGCAAGCGGTGTCATTCAGTACTTC | CASSRKLAASGVIQYF
- | TRBJ1-1 | TRBD1 | TRBV6-9 | TGTGCCATCAGGGGACAGGGCGCCGTCACTGAAGCTTTCTTT | CAIRGQGAVTEAFF
- | TRBJ1-5 | TRBD1 | TRBV7-9 | TGTGCCAGCAGCCCCGGGACAGGGGCTTGGCAGCCCCAGCATTTT | CASSPGTGAWQPQHF
- | TRBJ1-2 | TRBD1 | TRBV27 | TGTGCCAGCAGTTCCAGGGACAGGGGAAACTATGGCTACACCTTC | CASSSRDRGNYGYTF
- | TRBJ1-1 | - | TRBV5-1 | TGCGCCAGCAGCTTGGACGGGGGGAACACTGAAGCTTTCTTT | CASSLDGGNTEAFF
- | TRBJ1-6 | - | TRBV7-9 | TGTGCCAGCAGATTGACGGGGGTCACCTATAATTCACCCCTCCACTTT | CASRLTGVTYNSPLHF
- | TRBJ2-4 | - | TRBV4-1 | TGCGCCAGCAGCCAAGATCAGGGAAACATTCAGTACTTC | CASSQDQGNIQYF
- | TRBJ1-3 | - | TRBV7-2 | TGTGCCAGCAGCTTACTGGGGCTTCCTGGAAACACCATATATTTT | CASSLLGLPGNTIYF
- | TRBJ2-5 | - | TRBV6-6 | TGTGCCAGCAGCAATGACAGGCATGTGACCCAGTACTTC | CASSNDRHVTQYF
- | TRBJ1-2 | - | TRBV6-5 | TGTGCCAGCAGTTTCACCGGGAGCCAGGTCCATGGCTACACCTTC | CASSFTGSQVHGYTF
once | TRBJ1-1 | - | TRBV9 | TGTGCCAGCAGCGTAGTGGCAGGCCACACTGAAGCTTTCTTT | CASSVVAGHTEAFF
- | TRBJ2-7 | - | TRBV3-1/TRBV3-2 | TGTGCCAGCAGCCATAACCCGCGGAGGACGGATTACGAGCAGTACTTC | CASSHNPRRTDYEQYF
- | TRBJ1-3 | TRBD1 | TRBV30 | TGTGCCTGGACCCATGACAGGGCTGGAAACACCATATATTTT | CAWTHDRAGNTIYF
- | TRBJ2-5 | TRBD1 | TRBV29-1 | TGCAGCGTTGAAATACTTGGACAGGGAAAAGAGACCCAGTACTTC | CSVEILGQGKETQYF
- | TRBJ2-7 | - | TRBV18 | TGTGCCAGCTCAGGCGACAGGAACTACGAGCAGTACTTC | CASSGDRNYEQYF
- | TRBJ2-3 | TRBD2 | TRBV7-3 | TGTGCCAGCAGCACCCCGACTAGCGGGGTCACAGATACGCAGTATTTT | CASSTPTSGVTDTQYF
- | TRBJ2-7 | TRBD1 | TRBV7-7 | TGTGCCAGCAGCCCGACAGGGGGGAGTGGGGAGCAGTACTTC | CASSPTGGSGEQYF
once | TRBJ1-1 | TRBD1 | TRBV6-6 | TGTGCCAGCAGTAGCGGGGACAGGGGGCGTACTGAAGCTTTCTTT | CASSSGDRGRTEAFF
- | TRBJ2-3 | TRBD2 | TRBV4-3 | TGCGCCAGCAGCCACCTAACGACTAGCGGGAGTACAGATACGCAGTATTTT | CASSHLTTSGSTDTQYF
- | TRBJ2-7 | TRBD1 | TRBV15 | TGTGCCACCAGCAGTAGGATGTGGGGACAGGATTCCTACGAGCAGTACTTC | CATSSRMWGQDSYEQYF
once | TRBJ2-5 | TRBD1 | TRBV18 | TGTGCCAGCTCACCCCTCGGACAGGAGACTTTAGAGACCCAGTACTTC | CASSPLGQETLETQYF
once | TRBJ2-5 | - | TRBV5-1 | TGCGCCAGCAGGTTCAGGGTAGGGGAGACCCAGTACTTC | CASRFRVGETQYF
once | TRBJ2-1 | TRBD1 | TRBV4-3 | TGCGCCAGCAGCCAAGATACAGGGGGCATCTACAATGAGCAGTTCTTC | CASSQDTGGIYNEQFF
- | TRBJ1-2 | - | TRBV19 | TGTGCCAGTAGCTATGAATATGGCTACACCTTC | CASSYEYGYTF
- | TRBJ2-2 | TRBD1 | TRBV5-1 | TGCGCCAGCAGCCGACCGGGACAGGGGACCGGGGAGCTGTTTTTT | CASSRPGQGTGELFF
few | TRBJ2-1 | - | TRBV4-3 | TGCGCCAGCAGCCAAGATGGAGGGAGCTCCTACAATGAGCAGTTCTTC | CASSQDGGSSYNEQFF
- | TRBJ2-1 | - | TRBV19 | TGTGCCATCAGGGATGCCGACTACAATGAGCAGTTCTTC | CAIRDADYNEQFF
- | TRBJ1-1 | - | TRBV4-3 | TGCGCCAGCAGCCCATACCCGGGCACTGAAGCTTTCTTT | CASSPYPGTEAFF
few | TRBJ2-7 | TRBD2 | TRBV10-3 | TGTGCCATCAGTGCCTTGGGGGCGGGAGGGCACGAGCAGTACTTC | CAISALGAGGHEQYF
- | TRBJ2-3 | - | TRBV10-3 | TGTGCCATCAGGCGTGGGGGGAGCACAGATACGCAGTATTTT | CAIRRGGSTDTQYF
- | TRBJ2-3 | - | TRBV7-2 | TGTGCCAGCAGCTTAGGGCTAGTGTTCGCAGATACGCAGTATTTT | CASSLGLVFADTQYF
- | TRBJ1-1 | - | TRBV19 | TGTGCCAGTAGTATCACGGCGGGAAACACTGAAGCTTTCTTT | CASSITAGNTEAFF
- | TRBJ1-2 | - | TRBV10-1 | TGCGCCAGCAGTGAGTCTCCGAGAGCCCCCCGATTTTCATTTCAAGGCTACACCTTC | CASSESPRAPRFSFQGYTF